Here is one T cell receptor beta chain with its context. CD45RO/CCR7/CD25/CD127/CD95/CD27 separated CD4+ naive, central memory, regulatory and stem cell-like memory cells by sorting. This specimen belongs to a study of beta chain features in type 1 diabetes. About the research overall: Healthy donors, compared against patients, showed similar age, gender and cell yields.

Germline CDR1 reads MGHRA; CDR2 reads YSYEKL. The length of the CDR3 is 15 residues. Trimming took 3 bases from V and 4 from J; bases not matched to a gene: 7. TCRB transcripts that were expressed got sequenced, as all of the isolated RNA had been reverse transcribed. Deep immunoSEQ sequencing covered naive, central memory and regulatory T cell samples. Produced via immunoSEQ multiplex PCR; TCRdb's table is partial and in-frame only. Here the sample spans some 360,000 clones, roughly a fifth being singletons. This chain joins TRBV4-1 and TRBJ1-2; 8 bases line up with TRBD1. The sequenced sample consisted of naive CD4+ T cells from blood. The receptor was isolated from a woman aged 18-29 years in good health. The CDR3 reads CASSQGDRPLYGYTF. CDR3 coding DNA: TGCGCCAGCAGCCAGGGGGACAGGCCACTCTATGGCTACACCTTC.